The next 15 T cell receptor beta chains were all read from a single sample in a study of human T cells and chemical hapten exposure listed by TCRdb under 2021. Receptors were amplified or captured by RACE. The instrument given in TCRdb is NextSeq 500. TCRdb applied fastp at Q25 and MiXCR to the public reads, then kept only in-frame beta chains. Every entry covers one CDR3 protein and lists the most common genes and DNA from its rows. The sample table lists 250,000 or so distinct CDR3 sequences, approximately 7.5% of them with a count of one. The top ten clones comprise 1.2% of the sample. Sample time point, as interpreted from the label and publication: pre-sensitization, week 0. This sample's treatment or condition label indicates: therapeutic diphenylcyclopropenone sensitization with weekly scalp DPC. This specimen was whole blood, taken in connection with sensitization to the hapten diphenylcyclopropenone (DPC). These receptor sequences come from a man between 18 and 29 years old with alopecia areata. Some clones in this sample may be carry-over from other donors' samples.

There are many counts of this clonotype. This sequence joins TRBV20-1 and TRBJ2-3; D is undetermined. This CDR3 has 16 residues. Germline V gene lookup returns CDR1 DFQATT and CDR2 SNEGSKA (reference sequence). Trimming removed 6 bases from V and 0 bases from J, with 19 bases in between. CDR3 residues: CSANGPQIGSTDTQYF. Here the CDR3 DNA reads TGCAGTGCCAACGGCCCCCAGATAGGGAGCACAGATACGCAGTATTTT.

A note on this clonotype: At one end, the junction sequence differs from germline, possibly due to a read error. V is TRBV20-1 and J is TRBJ2-5; D is unresolved. CDR1 is DFQATT and CDR2 is SNEGSKA in the germline V gene (reference sequence). CDR3 length: 14 residues. CDR3 loop: CSARGPDYQETQYF. The CDR3 nucleotides read TGCAGTGCCAGAGGTCCAGATTACCAAGAGACCCAGTACTTC.

This clonotype was detected a few times. This chain uses TRBV11-3 with TRBJ2-1; unclear D gene. V shed 1 base and J shed 0 bases, with 10 bases lying between them. The length of the CDR3 is 16 residues. Germline CDR1 reads SGHNT; CDR2 reads YENEEA. In DNA, the CDR3 is TGTGCCAGCAGCTTAGGAGCAGGCAGCTCCTACAATGAGCAGTTCTTC. It is translated as CASSLGAGSSYNEQFF.

The chain couples TRBV29-1 to TRBJ2-2; 10 bases match TRBD1. Per the germline V gene, CDR1 is SQVTM and CDR2 is ANQGSEA. With 4 bases clipped from V and 4 bases from J, the junction kept 6 bases outside the gene matches. The CDR3 is 15 residues long. DNA of the CDR3: TGCAGCGTTGGGGGACAGGGGTTGACCACCGGGGAGCTGTTTTTT. Its protein is CSVGGQGLTTGELFF.

This clonotype was picked up many times. The V and J genes are TRBV11-1 and TRBJ1-1; D is unresolved. Trimming removed 8 bases at V and 4 bases at J, with 8 bases between. The germline gives CDR1 SGHAT, CDR2 FQDESV (reference sequence). The CDR3 spans 11 residues. Here the CDR3 DNA reads TGTGCCAGCCGCGTCGGCACTGAAGCTTTCTTT. This gives the protein CASRVGTEAFF.

The chain carries TRBV20-1 and TRBJ2-1; 8 bases align to TRBD2. The CDR3 is 14 residues long. The ends lost 2 bases at V and 8 bases at J; junction bases unmatched: 8. CDR1 is DFQATT and CDR2 is SNEGSKA in the germline V gene (reference sequence). The CDR3 loop is CSARRPGGPHEQFF. DNA of the CDR3: TGCAGTGCTAGAAGACCGGGGGGGCCCCATGAGCAGTTCTTC.

The J gene is TRBJ1-1, the V gene TRBV10-3, with unresolved D. V was clipped by 6 bases and J by 1 base, with 12 bases between them. This CDR3 is 14 amino acids long. The germline V gene encodes CDR1 ENHRY and CDR2 SYGVKD. The CDR3 sequence is CAISPNTENTEAFF. DNA for the CDR3: TGTGCCATCAGCCCTAATACAGAGAACACTGAAGCTTTCTTT.

The table lists this clonotype with a few counts. The V call is TRBV6-2 or TRBV6-3, the J call TRBJ2-3, with 7 nucleotides matching TRBD1. J gave up 1 base and V 3 bases, and 7 bases lay outside the gene matches. Germline CDR1 MNHEY, CDR2 SVGEGT. The CDR3 covers 16 residues. CDR3 residues: CASSYLAGTGTDTQYF. CDR3 bases: TGTGCCAGCAGTTATCTTGCCGGGACAGGCACAGATACGCAGTATTTT.

There are many counts of this clonotype. V usage is TRBV4-3 and J usage is TRBJ2-3; D may be TRBD2 (6 bases). Per germline, CDR1 LGHNA and CDR2 YSLEER. This CDR3 comprises 16 residues. V was cut by 0 bases and J by 6 bases, with 16 bases left in between. CDR3 coding DNA: TGCGCCAGCAGCCAAGATAGGGTGACTAGGCTGGATACGCAGTATTTT. Translating it yields CASSQDRVTRLDTQYF.

This clonotype was seen more than once but under ten times. The chain has TRBV9 and TRBJ2-1, with 13 positions matching TRBD2. The J segment lost 0 bases and the V segment lost 0 bases, leaving 9 bases of the junction unmatched. Germline V gene data show CDR1 as SGDLS and CDR2 as YYNGEE. There are 20 residues in the CDR3. CDR3 DNA sequence: TGTGCCAGCAGCGTAGCCAGACTAGCGGGGGGTCCAAGCTCCTACAATGAGCAGTTCTTC. It is translated as CASSVARLAGGPSSYNEQFF.

This chain connects TRBV5-1 to TRBJ2-1; D gene uncertain. V was clipped by 4 bases and J by 2 bases, with 22 bases between them. Germline assignment: CDR1 SGHRS and CDR2 YFSETQ. CDR3 length: 18 residues. In nucleotides, the CDR3 is TGCGCCAGCAGCCAGCCACTCTTGATGGGTGGAACCTACAATGAGCAGTTCTTC. This sequence encodes CASSQPLLMGGTYNEQFF.

This clonotype showed up many times. The chain carries TRBV9 and TRBJ2-3; D gene ambiguous. Germline V gives CDR1 SGDLS, CDR2 YYNGEE. Trimming stripped 2 bases from V and 0 bases from J, with 7 bases between. The length of the CDR3 is 14 residues. The CDR3 nucleotides read TGTGCCAGCAGCGTTTCAGGCAGCACAGATACGCAGTATTTT. Translating it yields CASSVSGSTDTQYF. Based on the CDR3 plus reference TRBV9 and TRBJ2-3, the full variable domain is DSGVTQTPKHLITATGQRVTLRCSPRSGDLSVYWYQQSLDQGLQFLIQYYNGEERAKGNILERFSAQQFPDLHSELNLSSLELGDSALYFCASSVSGSTDTQYFGPGTRLTVL.

This clonotype was picked up a small number of times. The chain joins TRBV5-6 to TRBJ2-2; 9 bases fit TRBD1. V lost 0 bases, J lost 3 bases, and 3 bases stayed unmatched. Per germline, CDR1 SGHDT and CDR2 YYEEEE. This CDR3 has 16 amino acids. CDR3 amino acids: CASSLDRGRDTGELFF. The CDR3 DNA is TGTGCCAGCAGCTTGGACAGGGGGCGCGACACCGGGGAGCTGTTTTTT.

This clonotype was counted many times. The chain is built from TRBV12-3 or TRBV12-4 and TRBJ1-2; TRBD1 agrees at 7 bases. Trimming cost V 6 bases and J 7 bases; bases outside gene matches: 8. This CDR3 spans 13 amino acids. CDR3 sequence reads: CASRAGGLFGYTF. DNA of the CDR3: TGTGCCAGCAGAGCAGGGGGGTTATTTGGCTACACCTTC.

J is TRBJ1-1 and V is TRBV3-1; D is unclear. This CDR3 has 13 residues. Trimming left V 2 bases short and J 6 bases short, with 10 bases between. The germline V gene has CDR1 LGHDT and CDR2 YNNKEL (reference sequence). The CDR3: CASSQKVGAEAFF. The CDR3 DNA is TGTGCCAGCAGCCAAAAGGTTGGGGCTGAAGCTTTCTTT.